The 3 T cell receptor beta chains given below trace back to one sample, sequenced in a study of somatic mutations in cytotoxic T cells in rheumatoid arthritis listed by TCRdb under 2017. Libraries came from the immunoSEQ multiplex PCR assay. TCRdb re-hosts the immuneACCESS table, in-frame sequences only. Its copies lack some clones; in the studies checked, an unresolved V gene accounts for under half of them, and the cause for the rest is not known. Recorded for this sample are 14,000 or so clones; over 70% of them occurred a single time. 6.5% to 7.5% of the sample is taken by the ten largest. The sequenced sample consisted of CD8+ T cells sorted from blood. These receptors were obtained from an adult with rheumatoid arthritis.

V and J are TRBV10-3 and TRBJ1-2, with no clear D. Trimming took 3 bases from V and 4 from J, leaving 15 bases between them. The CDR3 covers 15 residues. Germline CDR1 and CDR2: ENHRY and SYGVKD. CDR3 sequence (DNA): TGTGCCATCAGTGAAGTAGGTCCGTCCCCCTATGGCTACACCTTC. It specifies CAISEVGPSPYGYTF.

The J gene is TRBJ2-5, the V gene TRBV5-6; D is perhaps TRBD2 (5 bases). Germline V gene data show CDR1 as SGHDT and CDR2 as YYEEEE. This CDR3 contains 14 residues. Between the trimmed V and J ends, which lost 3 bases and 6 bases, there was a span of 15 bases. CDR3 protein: CASSWGANPKTQYF. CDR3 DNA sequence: TGTGCCAGCAGCTGGGGAGCGAATCCCAAGACCCAGTACTTC.

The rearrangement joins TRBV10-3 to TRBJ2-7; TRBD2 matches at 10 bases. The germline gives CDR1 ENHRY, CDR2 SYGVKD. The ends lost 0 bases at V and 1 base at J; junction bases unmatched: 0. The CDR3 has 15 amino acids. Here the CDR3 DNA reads TGTGCCATCAGTGAGTCGGGACTAGCGTCCTACGAGCAGTACTTC. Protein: CAISESGLASYEQYF.